This TCR beta chain was obtained from a study of response to subunit inactivated influenza vaccine (dated by TCRdb to the late 2010s). Background on the whole study: Deep quantitative profiling of the T cell receptor repertoire was used in the study to follow responses to a trivalent subunit inactivated influenza vaccine.

Library preparation employed RT-PCR. Sequencing instrument: Illumina HiSeq 2500. The raw public data were reprocessed by TCRdb itself: fastp quality trimming at Q25, MiXCR clonotype calling, in-frame beta chains only. Merged by CDR3 protein, the rows form single entries marked with the most common genes and DNA. The sample records 750,000 to 850,000 distinct CDR3 sequences, less than 20% of which are singletons. 9.5% to 13% of the sample goes to the ten largest clones. Note on this clonotype: Its antigen remains unidentified. There are no base qualities to consult, and no much larger clone falls within one base.

The investigation overall reported the following: It was suggested by the authors that each seasonal influenza vaccination may recruit only a limited number of new T cells.

From a lookup of the germline V gene, CDR1 and CDR2 are SGHAT and FQNNGV. The junction shows trimming of 1 base on V and 2 bases on J, and the gene matches do not reach 14 bases of it. The CDR3 runs 18 residues from the cysteine to the phenylalanine. This entry keeps only the CDR3 DNA: 54 bases, framed from base 1. Sequencing used PBMCs from blood, obtained around 5 days after vaccination. This receptor chain uses TRBV11-2 and TRBJ2-7, with 7 bases matching TRBD1. This clonotype was obtained from a man in his forties or fifties who received an inactivated influenza vaccine. Donor details come from another sample of the same person, matched by shared clones. In nucleotide form, the sequence is TGTGCCAGCAGCTTAGTAGGACACCGGGACAGTCAAGCCTACGAGCAGTACTTC. It codes for CASSLVGHRDSQAYEQYF.